The 30 T cell receptor beta chains below were found in one sample sequenced in a study of blood T cell repertoires in COVID-19. Sequencing used immunoSEQ multiplex PCR; TCRdb keeps in-frame clones, though not all of them. The profile shows some 50,000 clones, approximately 85% of them singletons. The sample was peripheral blood. The receptors shown here come from a human donor in a cohort sampled during active COVID-19. The donor label of this sample is uncertain.

V and J are TRBV6-5 and TRBJ1-2; maybe TRBD1 (6 bases). Germline V gene data show CDR1 as MNHEY and CDR2 as SVGAGI. The ends were cut back, 6 bases at V and 4 bases at J, with 15 bases in the middle. CDR3 size: 14 residues. CDR3: CASSENTGLYGYTF. DNA of the CDR3: TGTGCCAGCAGCGAGAATACAGGGCTCTATGGCTACACCTTC.

This clone was recorded once. J is TRBJ2-3 and V is TRBV7-2, with TRBD2 matching 10 bases. V was pared by 4 bases and J by 3 bases, with 7 bases of the junction left unmatched. Germline V CDR1 and CDR2: SGHTA, FQGNSA. The CDR3 loop spans 16 amino acids. The CDR3 region is CASSSQSGGATDTQYF. The DNA for the CDR3 is TGTGCCAGCAGCTCTCAGAGCGGGGGGGCGACAGATACGCAGTATTTT.

The genes are TRBV5-1 and TRBJ2-7; D is unclear. The CDR3 loop spans 13 amino acids. With 0 bases removed from V and 6 bases from J, the gap between germline ends came to 10 bases. Germline assignment: CDR1 SGHRS and CDR2 YFSETQ. The DNA for the CDR3 is TGCGCCAGCAGCTTGGATCAGGTTGGCGAGCAGTACTTC. It yields the protein CASSLDQVGEQYF. The full variable domain, its missing parts supplied by reference TRBV5-1 and TRBJ2-7, is KAGVTQTPRYLIKTRGQQVTLSCSPISGHRSVSWYQQTPGQGLQFLFEYFSETQRNKGNFPGRFSGRQFSNSRSEMNVSTLELGDSALYLCASSLDQVGEQYFGPGTRLTVT.

The V gene is TRBV7-9, the J gene TRBJ1-2; D may be TRBD1 (5 bases). The germline CDR1 and CDR2 sequences are SEHNR and FQNEAQ (reference sequence). The CDR3 spans 12 residues. With 3 bases removed from V and 11 bases from J, the gap between germline ends came to 13 bases. In DNA, the CDR3 is TGTGCCAGCAGCTTTATCGAGGAGGGGTACACCTTC. This gives the protein CASSFIEEGYTF. The full variable domain, with the rest looked up from reference TRBV7-9 and TRBJ1-2, is DTGVSQNPRHKITKRGQNVTFRCDPISEHNRLYWYRQTLGQGPEFLTYFQNEAQLEKSRLLSDRFSAERPKGSFSTLEIQRTEQGDSAMYLCASSFIEEGYTFGSGTRLTVV.

V and J are TRBV27 and TRBJ2-3; 10 nucleotides align to TRBD2. Germline CDR1 reads MNHEY; CDR2 reads SMNVEV (reference sequence). Losses at the gene ends were 5 bases for V and 4 bases for J; bases not matched to a gene: 6. CDR3 size: 15 residues. CDR3: CASSALAGAADTQYF. The CDR3 bases are TGTGCCAGCAGTGCTCTAGCGGGGGCGGCAGATACGCAGTATTTT.

The chain joins TRBV27 to TRBJ2-7; 8 bases map to TRBD1. Germline CDR1 MNHEY, CDR2 SMNVEV (reference sequence). The length of the CDR3 is 14 residues. The V and J ends lost 4 bases and 5 bases, in that order; junction bases with no gene match: 7. CDR3 sequence: CASSSGQGRNEQYF. CDR3 nucleotide sequence: TGTGCCAGCAGTTCTGGACAGGGTCGGAACGAGCAGTACTTC.

The CDR3 spells CASRAGTPDSTDTQYF. The CDR3 DNA is TGTGCCAGCAGGGCTGGGACTCCTGACAGCACAGATACGCAGTATTTT. This chain links TRBV2 with TRBJ2-3; TRBD2 is a possible D gene (6 bases). Trimming took 6 bases from V and 0 from J, leaving 16 bases between them. Germline CDR1 SNHLY, CDR2 FYNNEI. The length of the CDR3 is 16 residues.

V usage is TRBV28 and J usage is TRBJ1-2, with 7 positions matching TRBD1. CDR3 length equals 13 residues. V shed 7 bases and J 2 bases; nucleotides not matched to a gene: 4. Germline V CDR1 and CDR2: MDHEN, SYDVKM. CDR3 nucleotide sequence: TGTGCCAGCACCACGACAGGGAACTATGGCTACACCTTC. Encoded protein: CASTTTGNYGYTF.

This chain joins TRBV19 and TRBJ2-1, with a tentative D call TRBD1 (6 bases). Germline assignment: CDR1 LNHDA and CDR2 SQIVND (reference sequence). Trimming cost V 0 bases and J 2 bases, with 8 bases left between them. The CDR3 loop spans 15 amino acids. This chain's CDR3 is CASSIEGAAYNEQFF. The CDR3 DNA is TGTGCCAGTAGTATAGAGGGGGCCGCCTACAATGAGCAGTTCTTC.

The chain recombines TRBV12-3 or TRBV12-4 with TRBJ1-1; the D gene is possibly TRBD1 (5 bases). The ends were cut back, 7 bases at V and 6 bases at J, with 12 bases in the middle. The CDR3 loop spans 12 amino acids. The CDR3 region is CASKGGAPEAFF. As DNA, the CDR3 is TGTGCCAGCAAGGGTGGGGCCCCTGAAGCTTTCTTT.

The chain carries TRBV2 and TRBJ2-7; TRBD1 agrees at 7 bases. The CDR3 runs 13 residues. V shed 6 bases, J shed 0 bases, and the junction held 2 bases outside the gene matches. The V gene's germline CDR1 is SNHLY and CDR2 FYNNEI. The CDR3 bases are TGTGCCAGCAGAGACAGGGTCTCCTACGAGCAGTACTTC. Its translation is CASRDRVSYEQYF. The whole variable domain, remainder taken from reference TRBV2 and TRBJ2-7, is EPEVTQTPSHQVTQMGQEVILRCVPISNHLYFYWYRQILGQKVEFLVSFYNNEISEKSEIFDDQFSVERPDGSNFTLKIRSTKLEDSAMYFCASRDRVSYEQYFGPGTRLTVT.

The chain carries TRBV2 and TRBJ2-3; TRBD2 aligns across 7 bases. After removal of 7 bases from V and 1 base from J, the junction contained 11 bases not matched to a gene. CDR1 is SNHLY, CDR2 FYNNEI, per germline. This CDR3 has 16 residues. CDR3 bases: TGTGCCAGCACCGCTGGGAGGGGCAGGGGCACAGATACGCAGTATTTT. It translates to CASTAGRGRGTDTQYF. The full variable domain, rest sourced from reference TRBV2 and TRBJ2-3, is EPEVTQTPSHQVTQMGQEVILRCVPISNHLYFYWYRQILGQKVEFLVSFYNNEISEKSEIFDDQFSVERPDGSNFTLKIRSTKLEDSAMYFCASTAGRGRGTDTQYFGPGTRLTVL.

V gene TRBV6-5 combines with J gene TRBJ2-1, with a possible D match to TRBD2 (6 bases). From germline, CDR1 is MNHEY and CDR2 SVGAGI. The ends were cut back, 0 bases at V and 10 bases at J, with 16 bases in the middle. The CDR3 extends over 15 amino acids. CDR3 loop: CASSYSSSGELEQFF. The CDR3 coding sequence is TGTGCCAGCAGTTACTCTTCTTCGGGGGAACTAGAGCAGTTCTTC.

This rearrangement joins TRBV7-2 to TRBJ2-7, with TRBD1 as a possible D gene (6 bases). Trimming removed 4 bases from V and 0 bases from J, with 10 bases in between. CDR3 length: 14 amino acids. Germline-derived CDR1 and CDR2 are SGHTA and FQGNSA. The CDR3 region is CASSSLQGSYEQYF. The DNA of the CDR3 is TGTGCCAGCAGCTCCTTACAGGGCTCCTACGAGCAGTACTTC.

V usage is TRBV15 and J usage is TRBJ1-1; 9 nucleotides line up with TRBD1. Germline V gene sequence: CDR1 LNHNV, CDR2 YYDKDF (reference sequence). The V segment lost 2 bases and the J segment 8 bases; nucleotides outside the gene matches: 3. This CDR3 contains 13 residues. The CDR3 loop is CATSRRTGAEAFF. The CDR3 DNA reads as TGTGCCACCAGCAGAAGGACAGGGGCCGAAGCTTTCTTT.

This clone was observed once. This chain connects TRBV28 to TRBJ1-2, with D unclear. V gave up 6 bases and J gave up 6 bases, with 8 bases separating them. This CDR3 is built from 11 residues. Per germline, CDR1 MDHEN and CDR2 SYDVKM. CDR3 protein: CASRPQDGYTF. The CDR3 DNA sequence: TGTGCCAGCAGACCCCAGGATGGCTACACCTTC.

The chain carries TRBV19 and TRBJ2-5; possibly TRBD2 for D (5 bases). Trimming took off 5 bases at V and 5 bases at J, with 12 bases between the two ends. The CDR3 runs to 13 residues. CDR1 and CDR2 from the germline V gene are LNHDA and SQIVND (reference sequence). The CDR3 nucleotides are TGTGCCAGTAGTGCATCTAGCAGCGAGACCCAGTACTTC. Its protein is CASSASSSETQYF.

The rearrangement joins TRBV5-4 to TRBJ2-1; TRBD2 matches 11 bases. Germline trimming cut 4 bases from V and 5 bases from J; bases unmatched to any gene: 5. The germline V gene encodes CDR1 SGHNT and CDR2 YYREEE (reference sequence). The CDR3 loop spans 15 amino acids. The CDR3 protein is CASSLSGGDHNEQFF. The CDR3 nucleotides are TGTGCCAGCAGCCTTAGCGGGGGGGACCACAATGAGCAGTTCTTC.

The chain couples TRBV7-2 to TRBJ1-5; 11 nucleotides agree with TRBD1. Germline V gives CDR1 SGHTA, CDR2 FQGNSA. The trim removed 1 base at V and 7 bases at J, leaving 3 bases unmatched. The CDR3 spans 15 residues. The CDR3 bases are TGTGCCAGCAGCTTAGAAGGGACAGGGGGGCAGCCCCAGCATTTT. Protein: CASSLEGTGGQPQHF.

This rearrangement joins TRBV9 to TRBJ1-6; 9 bases match TRBD1. Germline values: CDR1 SGDLS, CDR2 YYNGEE. This CDR3 region has 18 residues. Trimming at V came to 0 bases and at J to 11 bases, leaving 15 bases not matched to a gene. The CDR3 protein is CASSVDGGQGKRRTPLHF. CDR3 nucleotide sequence: TGTGCCAGCAGCGTAGACGGGGGACAGGGAAAAAGGAGGACACCCCTCCACTTT.

The V gene is TRBV2, the J gene TRBJ2-3; 12 bases fit TRBD2. This CDR3 has 16 amino acids. With V trimmed by 2 bases and J by 7 bases, 7 bases remained unmatched. Germline V gene data show CDR1 as SNHLY and CDR2 as FYNNEI. CDR3 bases: TGTGCCAGCAGTGAATCGCGGACTAGCGGGGCAAATACGCAGTATTTT. Translated, it gives CASSESRTSGANTQYF.

Note on this clone: One end of the junction fails to match germline, which may point to a read error. The CDR3 nucleotides read TGCAGTGCTAGAGGGGGGGACAGGGTTATCTTT. Translating it yields CSARGGDRVIF. The genes are TRBV20-1 and TRBJ1-4; 9 bases map to TRBD1. CDR3 length: 11 residues. CDR1 is DFQATT, CDR2 SNEGSKA, per germline (reference sequence).

The chain employs TRBV6-2 or TRBV6-3 and TRBJ1-6; perhaps TRBD1 as D (5 bases). Trimming removed 0 bases at V and 5 bases at J, with 20 bases between. There are 19 residues in the CDR3. Germline CDR1 and CDR2: MNHEY and SVGEGT. The CDR3 sequence: CASSYSKDLRQGNNSPLHF. The CDR3 DNA reads TGTGCCAGCAGTTACTCGAAGGATCTGAGGCAGGGAAATAATTCACCCCTCCACTTT.

CDR3 nucleotides: TGTGCCAGCAGTTTTAACCGAGGCAGGGGTCACGAGCAGTACTTC. Its translation is CASSFNRGRGHEQYF. The chain joins TRBV27 to TRBJ2-7; weak D call: TRBD1 (6 bases). Germline loops: CDR1 MNHEY, CDR2 SMNVEV (reference sequence). There are 15 residues in the CDR3. V shed 3 bases and J shed 5 bases, with 17 bases lying between them.

V usage is TRBV7-9 and J usage is TRBJ2-2; D might be TRBD1 (5 bases). This CDR3 has 14 residues. Germline V gene sequence: CDR1 SEHNR, CDR2 FQNEAQ (reference sequence). V gave up 1 base and J gave up 4 bases, with 7 bases separating them. The CDR3 is CASSLGQSTGELFF. The DNA of the CDR3 is TGTGCCAGCAGCTTAGGACAGAGCACCGGGGAGCTGTTTTTT.

V is TRBV7-2 and J is TRBJ2-3; 7 positions match TRBD2. The CDR3 has 16 residues. Trimming cost V 4 bases and J 2 bases; bases outside gene matches: 9. CDR1 is SGHTA, CDR2 FQGNSA, per germline. CDR3 in amino acids: CASSSRSGTTTDTQYF. CDR3 nucleotides: TGTGCCAGCAGCTCACGATCCGGGACTACCACAGATACGCAGTATTTT.

This clone was observed a single time. The rearrangement uses TRBV15 and TRBJ2-1; maybe TRBD1 (6 bases). The germline gives CDR1 LNHNV, CDR2 YYDKDF (reference sequence). V gave up 5 bases and J gave up 0 bases, with 14 bases separating them. This CDR3 spans 16 amino acids. Here the CDR3 DNA reads TGTGCCACCAGCGATGGACAGCGTAGCTCCTACAATGAGCAGTTCTTC. Protein product: CATSDGQRSSYNEQFF.

V and J are TRBV23-1 and TRBJ1-1; unclear D gene. TRBV23-1 is sorted into the ORF group, with uncertain function. This CDR3 is 13 amino acids long. Trimming took off 7 bases at V and 2 bases at J, with 11 bases between the two ends. The CDR3 coding sequence is TGCGCCAGCAAACCCACAGAAAACACTGAAGCTTTCTTT. Protein: CASKPTENTEAFF.

The rearrangement uses TRBV6-5 and TRBJ2-3, with 7 positions matching TRBD1. Germline CDR1 reads MNHEY; CDR2 reads SVGAGI. The CDR3 length is 15 residues. CDR3 coding DNA: TGTGCGACCCTCCGAGGGGGCAGACCGACAGATACGCAGTATTTT. It specifies CATLRGGRPTDTQYF.

V is TRBV5-1 and J is TRBJ1-1; D is possibly TRBD1 (6 bases). V was clipped by 3 bases and J by 5 bases, with 14 bases between them. CDR3 length equals 14 residues. CDR1 is SGHRS, CDR2 YFSETQ, per germline. CDR3 region: CASSSAGEGTEAFF. DNA of the CDR3: TGCGCCAGCAGCTCGGCAGGGGAGGGTACTGAAGCTTTCTTT.